These 29 T cell receptor beta chains were all obtained from the same sample, sequenced in a study of PD-1 blockade in mismatch repair-deficient tumors. Produced via immunoSEQ multiplex PCR; TCRdb's table is partial and in-frame only. The sample has tens of thousands of clones, around 80% seen once. The sequenced sample was peripheral blood, obtained 44 weeks after starting pembrolizumab. These receptors all stem from an adult with mismatch repair-deficient cancer.

This clone was seen only a few times. V usage is TRBV5-4 and J usage is TRBJ1-2; 10 bases are a match to TRBD1. The CDR3 runs 15 residues. V trimming: 6 bases; J trimming: 4 bases; junction bases outside the gene matches: 9. The germline V gene encodes CDR1 SGHNT and CDR2 YYREEE (reference sequence). The CDR3 reads CASIPGQGLGYGYTF. The DNA for the CDR3 is TGTGCCAGCATCCCGGGACAGGGGCTGGGCTATGGCTACACCTTC.

Only a few counts were recorded for this clone. Written as DNA, the CDR3 is TGTGCCAAACAACAGGGGGTCGACACTGAAGCTTTCTTT. It is translated as CAKQQGVDTEAFF. V gene TRBV10-3 combines with J gene TRBJ1-1; 8 positions agree with TRBD1. The CDR3 spans 13 residues. V trimming: 10 bases; J trimming: 3 bases; junction bases outside the gene matches: 7. Germline V gives CDR1 ENHRY, CDR2 SYGVKD.

This rearrangement joins TRBV11-2 to TRBJ2-4; 7 nucleotides agree with TRBD1. The CDR3 has 16 amino acids. CDR1 and CDR2 (germline): SGHAT, FQNNGV. Trimming at V came to 2 bases and at J to 1 base, leaving 5 bases not matched to a gene. The CDR3 spells CASSLQQGLAKNIQYF. CDR3 DNA sequence: TGTGCCAGCAGCTTACAACAGGGGTTGGCCAAAAACATTCAGTACTTC.

The genes are TRBV11-2 and TRBJ2-3; D is possibly TRBD1 (6 bases). V lost 2 bases, J lost 2 bases, and 20 bases lay in between. The CDR3 runs to 18 residues. Germline lookup yields CDR1 SGHAT and CDR2 FQNNGV. CDR3 sequence reads: CASSLPHRVPDYTDTQYF. The CDR3 DNA is TGTGCCAGCAGCTTACCCCACAGGGTCCCCGACTACACAGATACGCAGTATTTT.

The V and J genes are TRBV13 and TRBJ1-5; D is unresolved. Trimming took 3 bases from V and 0 from J, leaving 9 bases between them. This CDR3 comprises 15 residues. Germline loops: CDR1 PRHDT, CDR2 FYEKMQ (reference sequence). CDR3 sequence reads: CASSFSGVSNQPQHF. As DNA, the CDR3 is TGTGCCAGCAGCTTCTCCGGCGTTAGCAATCAGCCCCAGCATTTT.

The chain uses TRBV6-6 and TRBJ1-3, with no clear D. The CDR3 loop spans 13 amino acids. Germline V CDR1 and CDR2: MNHNY, SVGAGI (reference sequence). V lost 0 bases and J 4 bases, leaving 4 bases between the germline ends. CDR3 sequence (DNA): TGTGCCAGCAGTTACTCCGAGGGAAACACCATATATTTT. This codes for CASSYSEGNTIYF.

The V and J genes are TRBV11-1 and TRBJ2-7; 11 positions agree with TRBD1. This CDR3 has 15 amino acids. V lost 5 bases, J lost 3 bases, and 6 bases stayed unmatched. Germline V gene data show CDR1 as SGHAT and CDR2 as FQDESV (reference sequence). CDR3 in DNA: TGTGCCAGCAGCCAACGGGACAGGGGGAACTACGAGCAGTACTTC. Its protein product is CASSQRDRGNYEQYF.

The rearrangement links TRBV7-9 to TRBJ2-2; TRBD1 agrees at 9 bases. The CDR3 extends over 15 amino acids. The ends lost 4 bases at V and 4 bases at J; junction bases unmatched: 4. Germline assignment: CDR1 SEHNR and CDR2 FQNEAQ (reference sequence). This CDR3 is CASSSGTGITGELFF. The CDR3 DNA sequence: TGTGCCAGCAGCTCAGGGACAGGGATCACCGGGGAGCTGTTTTTT.

The V and J genes are TRBV4-2 and TRBJ2-6, with 7 bases aligning to TRBD2. J lost 0 bases, V lost 4 bases, and 0 bases had no gene match. Germline loops: CDR1 LGHNA, CDR2 YNFKEQ. This CDR3 has 15 amino acids. The CDR3 coding sequence is TGTGCCAGCAGCCGGGGGGGCTCTGGGGCCAACGTCCTGACTTTC. Protein sequence: CASSRGGSGANVLTF.

The chain uses TRBV5-1 and TRBJ1-1; possible D gene TRBD1, 6 bases. CDR1 and CDR2 from the germline V gene are SGHRS and YFSETQ. V lost 4 bases and J 4 bases, leaving 14 bases between the germline ends. CDR3 size: 14 residues. The CDR3 DNA sequence: TGCGCCAGCAGCGCCGGACGAGGGGGCACTGAAGCTTTCTTT. This translates into CASSAGRGGTEAFF.

The genes are TRBV7-6 and TRBJ2-3, with 8 bases matching TRBD2. This CDR3 has 12 amino acids. V shed 5 bases, J shed 14 bases, and the junction held 9 bases outside the gene matches. Germline V gene lookup returns CDR1 SGHVS and CDR2 FNYEAQ. Here the CDR3 reads CASSPGLAVRYF. The CDR3 DNA is TGTGCCAGCAGCCCAGGACTAGCCGTAAGGTATTTT.

The CDR3 reads CASSLESGYSGANVLTF. CDR3 nucleotide sequence: TGTGCCAGCAGCTTAGAGTCAGGCTACTCTGGGGCCAACGTCCTGACTTTC. The chain employs TRBV7-6 and TRBJ2-6, with D unresolved. Germline lookup yields CDR1 SGHVS and CDR2 FNYEAQ. V shed 1 base and J shed 0 bases, with 10 bases lying between them. CDR3 length: 17 residues.

The chain joins TRBV7-3 to TRBJ2-2; 13 nucleotides line up with TRBD2. From germline, CDR1 is SGHTA and CDR2 FQGTGA. The junction had 7 bases not matched to a gene; V was cut back by 5 bases and J by 7 bases. This CDR3 region has 16 residues. CDR3 residues: CASSTGLAGEIGELFF. CDR3 in DNA: TGTGCCAGCAGCACTGGACTAGCGGGAGAAATCGGGGAGCTGTTTTTT. Combining the CDR3 with reference TRBV7-3 and TRBJ2-2 gives the whole variable domain GAGVSQTPSNKVTEKGKYVELRCDPISGHTALYWYRQSLGQGPEFLIYFQGTGAADDSGLPNDRFFAVRPEGSVSTLKIQRTERGDSAVYLCASSTGLAGEIGELFFGEGSRLTVL.

The V and J genes are TRBV6-1 and TRBJ2-2; 10 nucleotides line up with TRBD1. After removal of 4 bases from V and 4 bases from J, the junction contained 3 bases not matched to a gene. This CDR3 region has 15 residues. Germline assignment: CDR1 MNHNS and CDR2 SASEGT. The DNA of the CDR3 is TGTGCCAGCAGTGTATGGACAGGGGGCACCGGGGAGCTGTTTTTT. Translation gives CASSVWTGGTGELFF.

J is TRBJ2-5 and V is TRBV11-2, with 12 nucleotides matching TRBD1. V gave up 5 bases and J gave up 5 bases; unmatched junction bases: 12. The CDR3 is made up of 17 amino acids. CDR1 is SGHAT and CDR2 is FQNNGV in the germline V gene. The CDR3 coding sequence is TGTGCCAGCAGCCAAGGACCTGGGACAGGGGGCTTGGAGACCCAGTACTTC. As protein: CASSQGPGTGGLETQYF.

The gene calls are TRBV5-1 and TRBJ1-5; D perhaps matches TRBD1 (6 bases). Trimming pared 0 bases from V and 2 bases from J, leaving 12 bases between. The CDR3 contains 16 residues. Looked up from germline, CDR1 is SGHRS and CDR2 is YFSETQ. CDR3 loop: CASSLEPQGGNQPQHF. CDR3 nucleotide sequence: TGCGCCAGCAGCTTGGAACCACAGGGCGGCAATCAGCCCCAGCATTTT.

V usage is TRBV15 and J usage is TRBJ2-5; 11 bases align to TRBD2. This CDR3 has 17 residues. Trimming at V came to 2 bases and at J to 2 bases, leaving 7 bases not matched to a gene. Germline lookup yields CDR1 LNHNV and CDR2 YYDKDF (reference sequence). The CDR3 protein is CATSRKKRLAGQETQYF. The CDR3 DNA reads TGTGCCACCAGCAGAAAAAAGAGACTAGCGGGACAAGAGACCCAGTACTTC.

This clone was seen a handful of times. The chain joins TRBV4-3 to TRBJ1-2, with unresolved D. CDR1 LGHNA and CDR2 YSLEER come from the germline V gene. The V end lost 1 base, the J end lost 4 bases, and 16 bases lay between the germline ends. The CDR3 totals 16 residues. Written as DNA, the CDR3 is TGCGCCAGCAGCCAAGGGCGGTCCGGGCGCGGCTATGGCTACACCTTC. Its translation: CASSQGRSGRGYGYTF.

The V gene is TRBV27, the J gene TRBJ1-5, with 8 nucleotides matching TRBD1. This CDR3 has 17 residues. Germline CDR1 is MNHEY and CDR2 is SMNVEV (reference sequence). V gave up 3 bases and J gave up 7 bases; unmatched junction bases: 14. The CDR3 DNA reads TGTGCCAGCAGTTTCCTGACAGGGGCGTTATCTATACAGCCCCAGCATTTT. It codes for CASSFLTGALSIQPQHF.

The V and J genes are TRBV25-1 and TRBJ2-7; the D gene could be TRBD1 or TRBD2 (5 bases each). The germline CDR1 and CDR2 sequences are MGHDK and SYGVNS. The CDR3 sequence is 15 residues long. Between the trimmed V and J ends, which lost 3 bases and 3 bases, there was a span of 15 bases. DNA of the CDR3: TGTGCCAGCAGTGATGGCTCGAGGGGTCGCTACGAGCAGTACTTC. Its protein product is CASSDGSRGRYEQYF.

The rearrangement links TRBV13 to TRBJ2-7, with 9 bases matching TRBD2. Germline assignment: CDR1 PRHDT and CDR2 FYEKMQ (reference sequence). V lost 6 bases, J lost 3 bases, and 6 bases stayed unmatched. The CDR3 is 14 amino acids. The CDR3 sequence is CASRTSGRHYEQYF. In nucleotides, the CDR3 is TGTGCCAGCAGGACGAGCGGGAGGCACTACGAGCAGTACTTC.

This clone is a singleton in its sample. J is TRBJ2-2 and V is TRBV2; unclear D gene. Germline CDR1 reads SNHLY; CDR2 reads FYNNEI. The ends were cut back, 3 bases at V and 5 bases at J, with 13 bases in the middle. CDR3 length: 15 residues. The CDR3 sequence: CASSESAGRTGELFF. CDR3 DNA: TGTGCCAGCAGTGAGTCGGCAGGAAGGACCGGGGAGCTGTTTTTT.

This chain connects TRBV11-2 to TRBJ2-4, with a weak D call TRBD2 (6 bases). Per germline, CDR1 SGHAT and CDR2 FQNNGV. This CDR3 is built from 15 residues. V was cut by 6 bases and J by 6 bases, with 18 bases left in between. This chain's CDR3 is CASRGLGVGRNIQYF. CDR3 nucleotide sequence: TGTGCCAGCAGGGGCCTAGGAGTCGGGAGAAACATTCAGTACTTC.

V usage is TRBV12-5 and J usage is TRBJ1-5; 9 bases match TRBD1. The CDR3 consists of 15 residues. The germline V gene has CDR1 LGHNT and CDR2 FRNRAP. V lost 6 bases, J lost 4 bases, and 7 bases stayed unmatched. This CDR3 is CASGPTGQGNQPQHF. Here the CDR3 DNA reads TGTGCTAGTGGCCCGACTGGACAGGGGAATCAGCCCCAGCATTTT.

The chain combines TRBV28 with TRBJ2-3, with D tentatively TRBD1 or TRBD2 (5 bases each). Between the trimmed V and J ends, which lost 2 bases and 5 bases, there was a span of 5 bases. The CDR3 has 12 amino acids. CDR1 is MDHEN and CDR2 is SYDVKM in the germline V gene. CDR3 DNA: TGTGCCAGCAGTTTAGGGGGAGATACGCAGTATTTT. Its translation: CASSLGGDTQYF.

The chain has TRBV2 and TRBJ1-1; TRBD1 is a possible D gene (5 bases). The V end lost 7 bases, the J end lost 4 bases, and 16 bases lay between the germline ends. CDR3 length: 14 amino acids. Germline lookup yields CDR1 SNHLY and CDR2 FYNNEI. For the CDR3, the DNA is TGTGCCAGCACCGAATCGGTTAGGGGCACTGAAGCTTTCTTT. Residues: CASTESVRGTEAFF.

The gene calls are TRBV4-1 and TRBJ2-1, with unresolved D. V was trimmed by 0 bases and J by 4 bases, leaving 4 bases between them. The CDR3 is 13 residues long. CDR1 and CDR2 (germline): MGHRA, YSYEKL. CDR3 in amino acids: CASSQDLYNEQFF. CDR3 coding DNA: TGCGCCAGCAGCCAAGATCTATACAATGAGCAGTTCTTC.

The CDR3 spells CASSPPGTSGAYEQYF. The CDR3 DNA is TGTGCCAGTAGTCCCCCCGGGACTAGCGGTGCCTACGAGCAGTACTTC. This chain connects TRBV19 to TRBJ2-7; 11 nucleotides agree with TRBD2. V lost 5 bases, J lost 2 bases, and 8 bases stayed unmatched. The CDR3 runs 16 residues. Germline loops: CDR1 LNHDA, CDR2 SQIVND (reference sequence).

The rearrangement uses TRBV7-9 and TRBJ1-2, with D perhaps matching TRBD1 (5 bases). CDR1 is SEHNR and CDR2 is FQNEAQ in the germline V gene (reference sequence). The CDR3 runs 14 residues. V lost 0 bases to trimming and J lost 7 bases, with 12 bases between them. CDR3 amino acids: CASSLAAGLFGYTF. Written as DNA, the CDR3 is TGTGCCAGCAGCTTAGCTGCAGGGCTTTTTGGCTACACCTTC.